This T cell receptor beta chain was identified during a study of regulatory T cells in long-lasting Graves disease. As for time point: persistent/refractory GD, antithyroid drugs over 5 years with positive TRAb. From PBMCs, RNA was extracted and then used to make the TCR library. A word on this clonotype: Its cognate antigen is unknown.

CDR3-region Arm-PCR and iRepertoire HTBI primers produced the TCR beta libraries. TCRdb reanalysed the multiplex PCR reads using MiXCR and keeps one entry per CDR3 protein. The top ten hold 6.5% to 8% of the sample, which has around 510,000 distinct CDR3 sequences, around 21% seen once. Findings and caveats of the study: Possibly, accuracy suffered from the small sample size.

V dropped 0 bases and J dropped 0 bases, with 9 bases sitting between them. CDR3 length: 16 residues. Germline CDR1 LNHNV, CDR2 YYDKDF (reference sequence). This rearrangement joins TRBV15 to TRBJ1-5; D not resolved. The receptor comes from a female donor with Graves disease. Sequencing was performed on peripheral blood mononuclear cells (PBMCs), taken when the disease was refractory, from a patient treated with antithyroid drugs. The CDR3 DNA follows: TGTGCCACCAGCAGAGATCGAGTCGATAGCAATCAGCCCCAGCATTTT. It encodes CATSRDRVDSNQPQHF.